Sequencing of this TCR beta chain was carried out in a study of memory B cells and T cells in multiple sclerosis. Study results and caveats: Normalization was needed because clone-set size differences affected shared clonotype counts.

Stimulus-free culture yielded autoproliferating CFSE-dim and non-proliferating CFSE-high T cells, each sequenced separately. Replicate wells were pooled after six to eight days of stimulus-free culture of fewer than 65 million CFSE-labeled PBMCs. CFSE at about 0.5 uM labeled the PBMCs, which were then cultured unstimulated. J was trimmed by 9 bases and V by 5 bases; bases with no gene match: 4. The CDR3 sequence is 12 residues long. Germline V gene sequence: CDR1 SEHNR, CDR2 FQNEAQ (reference sequence). On this clone itself: Its antigen is undetermined.

Data came from immunoSEQ multiplex PCR; TCRdb stores just in-frame clones and leaves some out. The sample lists about 32,000 clones, more than 70% occurring once. The J gene is TRBJ2-1, the V gene TRBV7-9, with 7 bases identical to TRBD1. Sequenced sample: PBMCs from blood kept in culture. This clonotype originated in a human donor with multiple sclerosis. The CDR3 region has the DNA TGTGCCAGCAGCGATTCAGGGGGTGAGCAGTTCTTC. Translation: CASSDSGGEQFF.